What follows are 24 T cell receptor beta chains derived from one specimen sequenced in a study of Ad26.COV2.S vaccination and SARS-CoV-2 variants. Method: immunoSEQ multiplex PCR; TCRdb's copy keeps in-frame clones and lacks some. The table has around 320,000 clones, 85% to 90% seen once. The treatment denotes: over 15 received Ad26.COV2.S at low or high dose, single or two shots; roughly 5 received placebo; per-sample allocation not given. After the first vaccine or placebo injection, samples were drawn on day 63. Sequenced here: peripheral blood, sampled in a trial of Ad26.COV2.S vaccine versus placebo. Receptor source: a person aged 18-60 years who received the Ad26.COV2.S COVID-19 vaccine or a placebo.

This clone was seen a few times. The CDR3: CASSLDGGGDTGELFF. For the CDR3, the DNA is TGTGCCAGCAGCTTAGACGGCGGAGGAGACACCGGGGAGCTGTTTTTT. V usage is TRBV11-3 and J usage is TRBJ2-2; D is perhaps TRBD2 (5 bases). Germline CDR1 and CDR2: SGHNT and YENEEA. Deletions cut 0 bases from V and 3 bases from J, with 11 bases between. The CDR3 has 16 amino acids.

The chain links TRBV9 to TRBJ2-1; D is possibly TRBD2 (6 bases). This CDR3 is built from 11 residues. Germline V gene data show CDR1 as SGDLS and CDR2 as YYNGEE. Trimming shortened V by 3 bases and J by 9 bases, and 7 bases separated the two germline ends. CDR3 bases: TGTGCCAGCAGCGGCGGGGCTGAGCAGTTCTTC. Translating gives CASSGGAEQFF.

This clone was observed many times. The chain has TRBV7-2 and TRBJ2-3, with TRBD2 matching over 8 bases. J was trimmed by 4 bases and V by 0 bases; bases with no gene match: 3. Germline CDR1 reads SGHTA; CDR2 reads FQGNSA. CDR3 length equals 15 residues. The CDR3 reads CASSLAGGGSDTQYF. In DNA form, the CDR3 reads TGTGCCAGCAGCTTAGCGGGCGGGGGGTCAGATACGCAGTATTTT.

DNA for the CDR3: TGTGCCAGCAGTGCACCGGTTTCGCCCCAGCATTTT. Translation gives CASSAPVSPQHF. The genes are TRBV2 and TRBJ1-5, with D unclear. CDR3 length: 12 residues. Per germline, CDR1 SNHLY and CDR2 FYNNEI. V was cut by 4 bases and J by 9 bases, with 10 bases left in between.

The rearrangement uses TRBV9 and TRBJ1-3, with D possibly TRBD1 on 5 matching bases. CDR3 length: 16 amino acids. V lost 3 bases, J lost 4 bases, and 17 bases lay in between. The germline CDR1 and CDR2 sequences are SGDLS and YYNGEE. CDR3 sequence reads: CASSDNPSQGGNTIYF. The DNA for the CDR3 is TGTGCCAGCAGCGATAACCCCTCCCAGGGAGGAAACACCATATATTTT. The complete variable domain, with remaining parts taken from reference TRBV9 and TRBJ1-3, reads DSGVTQTPKHLITATGQRVTLRCSPRSGDLSVYWYQQSLDQGLQFLIQYYNGEERAKGNILERFSAQQFPDLHSELNLSSLELGDSALYFCASSDNPSQGGNTIYFGEGSWLTVV.

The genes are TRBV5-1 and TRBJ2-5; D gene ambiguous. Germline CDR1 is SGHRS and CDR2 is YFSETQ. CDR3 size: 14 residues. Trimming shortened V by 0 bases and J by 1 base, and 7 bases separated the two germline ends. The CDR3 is CASSLAGFQETQYF. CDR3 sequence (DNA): TGCGCCAGCAGCTTGGCCGGGTTCCAAGAGACCCAGTACTTC.

The CDR3 loop is CASSPSGSLAGSYEQYF. DNA for the CDR3: TGCGCCAGCAGCCCCTCGGGCAGCCTAGCGGGGTCCTACGAGCAGTACTTC. This chain connects TRBV4-1 to TRBJ2-7; 9 nucleotides agree with TRBD2. The CDR3 spans 17 residues. Germline V CDR1 and CDR2: MGHRA, YSYEKL. V dropped 4 bases and J dropped 1; count of bases not matched to a gene: 11.

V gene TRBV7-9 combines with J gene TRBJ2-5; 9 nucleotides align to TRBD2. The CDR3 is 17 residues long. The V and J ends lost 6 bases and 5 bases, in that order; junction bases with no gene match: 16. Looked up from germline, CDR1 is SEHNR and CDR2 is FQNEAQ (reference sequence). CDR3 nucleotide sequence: TGTGCCAGCAGTTACGGGACTAGCACTGTTGGAACGGAGACCCAGTACTTC. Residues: CASSYGTSTVGTETQYF.

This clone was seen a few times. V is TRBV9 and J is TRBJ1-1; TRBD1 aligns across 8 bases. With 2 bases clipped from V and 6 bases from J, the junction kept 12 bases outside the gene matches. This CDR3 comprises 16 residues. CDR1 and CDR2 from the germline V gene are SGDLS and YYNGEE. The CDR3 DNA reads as TGTGCCAGCAGCGTCGGCGCCGGGACAGGTCGCGCTGAAGCTTTCTTT. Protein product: CASSVGAGTGRAEAFF.

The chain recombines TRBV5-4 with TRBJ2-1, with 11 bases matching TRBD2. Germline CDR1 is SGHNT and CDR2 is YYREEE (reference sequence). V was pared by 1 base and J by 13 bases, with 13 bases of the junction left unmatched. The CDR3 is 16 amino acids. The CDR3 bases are TGTGCCAGCAGCTTGAGATCTCTAGCGGGGGGCCTAACCCAGTTCTTC. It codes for CASSLRSLAGGLTQFF. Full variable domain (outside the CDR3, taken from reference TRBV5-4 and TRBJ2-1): ETGVTQSPTHLIKTRGQQVTLRCSSQSGHNTVSWYQQALGQGPQFIFQYYREEENGRGNFPPRFSGLQFPNYSSELNVNALELDDSALYLCASSLRSLAGGLTQFFGPGTRLTVL.

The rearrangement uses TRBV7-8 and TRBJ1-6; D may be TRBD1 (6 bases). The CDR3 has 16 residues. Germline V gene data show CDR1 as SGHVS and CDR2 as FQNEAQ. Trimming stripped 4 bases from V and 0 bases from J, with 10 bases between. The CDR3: CASSYGQSSYNSPLHF. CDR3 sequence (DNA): TGTGCCAGCAGCTACGGACAGAGCTCCTATAATTCACCCCTCCACTTT.

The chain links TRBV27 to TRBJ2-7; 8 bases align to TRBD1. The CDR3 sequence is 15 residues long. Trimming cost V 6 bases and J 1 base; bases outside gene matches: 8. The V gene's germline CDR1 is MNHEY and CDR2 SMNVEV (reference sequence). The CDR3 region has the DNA TGTGCCAGCAGGTCAGGGGGCTTTAGTTCCTACGAGCAGTACTTC. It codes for CASRSGGFSSYEQYF.

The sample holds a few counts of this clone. CDR3 in DNA: TGTGCCAGCTCACCCCTTAATGACAGGGGTCTTGAAGCGGGACATGGCTACACCTTC. Residues: CASSPLNDRGLEAGHGYTF. The chain employs TRBV18 and TRBJ1-2; 8 bases agree with TRBD1. Germline CDR1 and CDR2: KGHSH and LQKENI. The ends lost 3 bases at V and 6 bases at J; junction bases unmatched: 21. This CDR3 is built from 19 residues.

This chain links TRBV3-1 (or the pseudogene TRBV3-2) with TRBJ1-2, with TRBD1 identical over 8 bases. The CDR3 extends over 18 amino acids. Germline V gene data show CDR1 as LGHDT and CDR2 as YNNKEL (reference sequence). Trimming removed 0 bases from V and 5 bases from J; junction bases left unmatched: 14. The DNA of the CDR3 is TGTGCCAGCAGCCAAGATCGAGGGACAGGTGCCATGGGGTATGGCTACACCTTC. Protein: CASSQDRGTGAMGYGYTF.

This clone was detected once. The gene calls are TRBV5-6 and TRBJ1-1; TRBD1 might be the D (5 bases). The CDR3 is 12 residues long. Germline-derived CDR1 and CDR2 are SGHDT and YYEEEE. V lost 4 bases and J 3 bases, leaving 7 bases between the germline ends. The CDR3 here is CASSRGDTEAFF. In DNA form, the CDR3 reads TGTGCCAGCAGCAGGGGTGACACTGAAGCTTTCTTT.

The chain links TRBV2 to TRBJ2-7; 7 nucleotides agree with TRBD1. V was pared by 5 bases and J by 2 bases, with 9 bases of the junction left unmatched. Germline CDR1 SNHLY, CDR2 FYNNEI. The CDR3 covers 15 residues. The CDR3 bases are TGTGCCAGCAGTAAAGGGACAGAGGGACCCTACGAGCAGTACTTC. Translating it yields CASSKGTEGPYEQYF.

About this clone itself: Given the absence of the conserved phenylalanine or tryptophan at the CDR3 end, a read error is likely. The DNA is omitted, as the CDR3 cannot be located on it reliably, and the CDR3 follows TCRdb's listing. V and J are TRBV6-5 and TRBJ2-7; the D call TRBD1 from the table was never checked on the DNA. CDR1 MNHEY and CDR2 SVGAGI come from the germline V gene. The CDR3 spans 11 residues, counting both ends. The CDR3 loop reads CASRAGTLGII.

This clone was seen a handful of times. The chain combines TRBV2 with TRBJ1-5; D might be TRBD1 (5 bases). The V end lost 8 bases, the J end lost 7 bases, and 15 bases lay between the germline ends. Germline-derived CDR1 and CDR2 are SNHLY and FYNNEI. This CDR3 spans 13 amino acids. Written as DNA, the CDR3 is TGTGCCAGCCGAGGCAGGGAGGGACAGCCCCAGCATTTT. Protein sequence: CASRGREGQPQHF.

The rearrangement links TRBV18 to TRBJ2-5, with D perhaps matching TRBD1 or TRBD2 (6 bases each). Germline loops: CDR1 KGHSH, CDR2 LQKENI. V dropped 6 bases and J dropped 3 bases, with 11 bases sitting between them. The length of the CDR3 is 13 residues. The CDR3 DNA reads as TGTGCCAGCTCCCGGGGGCAGGAAGAGACCCAGTACTTC. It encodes CASSRGQEETQYF.

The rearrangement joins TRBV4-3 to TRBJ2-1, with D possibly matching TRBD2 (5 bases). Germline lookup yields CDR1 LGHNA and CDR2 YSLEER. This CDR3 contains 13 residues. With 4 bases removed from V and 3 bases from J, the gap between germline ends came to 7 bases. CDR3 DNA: TGCGCCAGCAGCCGAGGGCTCTACAATGAGCAGTTCTTC. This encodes CASSRGLYNEQFF.

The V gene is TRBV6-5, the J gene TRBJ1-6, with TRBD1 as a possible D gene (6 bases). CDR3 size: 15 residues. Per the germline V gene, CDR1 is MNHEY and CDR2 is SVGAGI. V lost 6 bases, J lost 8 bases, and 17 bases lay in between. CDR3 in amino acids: CASRAGWQGHSPLHF. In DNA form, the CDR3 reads TGTGCCAGCAGGGCGGGATGGCAGGGGCATTCACCCCTCCACTTT.

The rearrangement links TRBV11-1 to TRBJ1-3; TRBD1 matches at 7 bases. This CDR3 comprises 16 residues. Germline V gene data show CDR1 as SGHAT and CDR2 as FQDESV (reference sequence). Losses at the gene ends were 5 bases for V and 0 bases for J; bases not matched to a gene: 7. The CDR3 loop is CASSRQGRISGNTIYF. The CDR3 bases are TGTGCCAGCAGCCGACAGGGACGGATCTCTGGAAACACCATATATTTT.

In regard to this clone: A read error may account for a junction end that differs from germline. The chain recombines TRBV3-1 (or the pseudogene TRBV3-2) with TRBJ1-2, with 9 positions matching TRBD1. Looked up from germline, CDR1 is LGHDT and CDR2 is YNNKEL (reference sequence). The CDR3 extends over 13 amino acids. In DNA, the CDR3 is TGTGCCAGCAGCCAAGATCGCCGGGACAGGGCATCCTTC. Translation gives CASSQDRRDRASF.

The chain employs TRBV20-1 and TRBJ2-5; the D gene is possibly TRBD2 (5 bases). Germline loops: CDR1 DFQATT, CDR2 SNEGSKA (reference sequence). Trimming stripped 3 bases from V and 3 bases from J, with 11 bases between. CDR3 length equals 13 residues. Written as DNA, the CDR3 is TGCAGTGCTAGTCCGGGGTATGAAGAGACCCAGTACTTC. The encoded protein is CSASPGYEETQYF.